This T cell receptor beta chain derives from a study of spatial heterogeneity in lung cancer. V was cut by 5 bases and J by 7 bases, with 20 bases left in between. The CDR3 has 16 residues. CDR1 and CDR2 from the germline V gene are MDHEN and SYDVKM. This clonotype was detected many times. Noted time point: sample taken at primary tumor resection. TCRdb recomputed calls from the 5' RACE reads with MiXCR, one row per CDR3 protein. Of about 23,000 distinct CDR3 sequences listed, around 4.7% were seen once; the top ten hold less than 5.5%. This receptor was identified in a male donor with early-stage non-small cell lung cancer. This chain connects TRBV28 to TRBJ1-4; the D is unclear. The sequencing used PBMCs, collected at surgery. In DNA, the CDR3 is TGTGCCAGCAGTCCAAAAAATCTCCTGATAGGTGAAAAACTGTTTTTT. It is translated as CASSPKNLLIGEKLFF. Full variable domain (outside the CDR3, taken from reference TRBV28 and TRBJ1-4): DVKVTQSSRYLVKRTGEKVFLECVQDMDHENMFWYRQDPGLGLRLIYFSYDVKMKEKGDIPEGYSVSREKKERFSLILESASTNQTSMYLCASSPKNLLIGEKLFFGSGTQLSVL.